This T cell receptor (beta chain) was obtained from a study of OX40 agonist ivuxolimab in advanced cancers. Turning to the study itself: Patients were treated with ivuxolimab, an agonistic anti-OX40 (CD134) antibody. General study findings and limits: Clonal expansion from baseline to week 6 occurred in both CD4+ and CD8+ T cells. Nonresponders, in some cases, also had low normalized T-cell clonal expansion.

Autoimmune disease history or systemic immunosuppression led to patients being barred. About this clone: Its antigen is not identified.

Here immunoSEQ multiplex PCR was the method, and the copy in TCRdb shows in-frame clones only, minus some. The profile covers around 99,000 clones, with nearly 90% appearing a single time and more than 0.15% taken by the ten largest. Germline V gene lookup returns CDR1 MNHEY and CDR2 SMNVEV (reference sequence). The V and J ends lost 7 bases and 7 bases respectively, with 16 bases between them. The CDR3 runs to 14 residues. This sequence was found in an adult with an advanced solid tumor such as melanoma, head and neck, liver or kidney cancer. Sequencing was performed on CD4+ or CD8+ T cells sorted from blood, taken in a trial of the OX40 agonist ivuxolimab. The chain is built from TRBV27 and TRBJ2-2; no clear D gene. CDR3 sequence: CASKASSGDGELFF. In nucleotides, the CDR3 is TGTGCCAGCAAAGCTAGTTCGGGTGACGGGGAGCTGTTTTTT.